Sequencing of this T cell receptor (beta chain) was carried out in a study of T cells in Graves' hyperthyroidism and ophthalmopathy. In the study overall: At the time of initial diagnosis and before any treatment, peripheral blood was collected.

General study findings and limits: Ophthalmopathy was identified by the model a median around 6.3 months ahead of onset.

Each diagnosis drew on symptoms, thyroxine, TRAb, thyroid ultrasound and orbital computed tomography findings. Amplification of TCR beta CDR3 regions used RNA as the template. HTBI primers were employed in a first-round RT-PCR of the TCR CDR3. TCRdb fed the multiplex PCR reads into MiXCR, producing one record per CDR3 protein. The sample shows about 600,000 distinct CDR3 sequences, approximately 15% of them seen only once. Germline values: CDR1 DFQATT, CDR2 SNEGSKA (reference sequence). The V gene lost 1 base and the J gene lost 4 bases, with 14 bases spanning the gap. The CDR3 extends over 14 amino acids. This clonotype was detected ten times or more. What it recognizes is unknown.

This rearrangement joins TRBV20-1 to TRBJ2-7; D may match TRBD1 or TRBD2 (6 bases each). Sequencing was done on a sample of blood. The sequence was obtained from a woman between 18 and 29 years old with Graves' ophthalmopathy. In DNA form, the CDR3 reads TGCAGTGCTAGAGTCCCCGGGGGCGCGTACGAGCAGTACTTC. It is translated as CSARVPGGAYEQYF.